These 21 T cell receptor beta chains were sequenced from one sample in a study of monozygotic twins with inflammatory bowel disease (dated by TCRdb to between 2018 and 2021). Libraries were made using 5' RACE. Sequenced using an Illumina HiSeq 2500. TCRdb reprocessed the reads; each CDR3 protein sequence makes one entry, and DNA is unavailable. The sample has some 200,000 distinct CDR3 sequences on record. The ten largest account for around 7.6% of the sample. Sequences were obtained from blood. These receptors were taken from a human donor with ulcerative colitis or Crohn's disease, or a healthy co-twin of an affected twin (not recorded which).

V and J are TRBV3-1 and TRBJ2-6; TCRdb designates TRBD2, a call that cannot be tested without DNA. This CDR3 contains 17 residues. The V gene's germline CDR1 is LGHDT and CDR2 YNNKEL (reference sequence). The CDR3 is CASSRGGASSGANVLTF.

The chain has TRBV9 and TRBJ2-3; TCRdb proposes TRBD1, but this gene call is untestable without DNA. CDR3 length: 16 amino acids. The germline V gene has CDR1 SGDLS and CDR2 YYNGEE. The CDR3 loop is CASSVEAGAYTDTQYF.

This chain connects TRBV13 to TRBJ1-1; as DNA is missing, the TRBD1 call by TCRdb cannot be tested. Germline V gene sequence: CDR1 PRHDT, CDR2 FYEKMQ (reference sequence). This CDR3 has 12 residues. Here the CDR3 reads CASSSTGTQAFF.

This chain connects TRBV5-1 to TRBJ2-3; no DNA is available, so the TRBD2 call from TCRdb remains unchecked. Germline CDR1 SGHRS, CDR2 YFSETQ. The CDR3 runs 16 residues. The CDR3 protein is CASSLLEGLGTDTQYF.

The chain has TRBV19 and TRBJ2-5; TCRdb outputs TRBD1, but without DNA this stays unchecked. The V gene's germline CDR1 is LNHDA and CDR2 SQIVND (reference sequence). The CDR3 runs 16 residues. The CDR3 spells CASSIGGSGGIETQYF.

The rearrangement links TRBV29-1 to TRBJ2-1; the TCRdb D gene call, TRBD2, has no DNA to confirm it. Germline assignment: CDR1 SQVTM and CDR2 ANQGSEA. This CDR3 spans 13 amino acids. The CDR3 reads CSVGGRFYNEQFF.

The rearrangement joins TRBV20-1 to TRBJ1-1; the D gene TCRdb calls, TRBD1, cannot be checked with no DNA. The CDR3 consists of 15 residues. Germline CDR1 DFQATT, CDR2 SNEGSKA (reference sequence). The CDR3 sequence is CSARGHSPGGTEAFF.

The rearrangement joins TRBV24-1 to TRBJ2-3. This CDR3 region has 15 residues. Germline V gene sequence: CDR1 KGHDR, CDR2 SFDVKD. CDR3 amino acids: CATSDQGASTDTQYF.

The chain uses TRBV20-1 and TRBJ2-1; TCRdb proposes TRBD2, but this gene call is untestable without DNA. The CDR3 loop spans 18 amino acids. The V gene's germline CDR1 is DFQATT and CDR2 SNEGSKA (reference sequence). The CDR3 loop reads CSARSTSGRARSYNEQFF.

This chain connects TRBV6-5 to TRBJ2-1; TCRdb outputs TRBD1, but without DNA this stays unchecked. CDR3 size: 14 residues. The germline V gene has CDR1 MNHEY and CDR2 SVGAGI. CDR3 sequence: CASSYRDSYNEQFF.

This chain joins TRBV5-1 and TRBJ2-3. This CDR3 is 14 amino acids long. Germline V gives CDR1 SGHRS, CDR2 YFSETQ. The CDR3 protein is CASSLGQYSDTQYF. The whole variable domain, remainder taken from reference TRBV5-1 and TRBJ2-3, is KAGVTQTPRYLIKTRGQQVTLSCSPISGHRSVSWYQQTPGQGLQFLFEYFSETQRNKGNFPGRFSGRQFSNSRSEMNVSTLELGDSALYLCASSLGQYSDTQYFGPGTRLTVL.

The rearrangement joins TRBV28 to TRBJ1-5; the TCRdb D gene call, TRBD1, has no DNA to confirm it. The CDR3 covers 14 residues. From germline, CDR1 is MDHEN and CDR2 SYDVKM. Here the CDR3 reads CASSYRQGHQPQHF.

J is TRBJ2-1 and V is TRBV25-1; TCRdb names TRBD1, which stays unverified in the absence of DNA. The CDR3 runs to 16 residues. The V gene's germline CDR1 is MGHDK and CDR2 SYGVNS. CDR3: CASSERGASSYNEQFF.

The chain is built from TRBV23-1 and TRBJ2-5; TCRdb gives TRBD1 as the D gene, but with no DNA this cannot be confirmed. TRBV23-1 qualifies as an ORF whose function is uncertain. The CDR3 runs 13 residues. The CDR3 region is CATGPIARETQYF.

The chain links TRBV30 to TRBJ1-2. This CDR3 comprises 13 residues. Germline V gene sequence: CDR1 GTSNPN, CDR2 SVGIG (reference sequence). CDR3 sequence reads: CAWSVLGMRGYTF.

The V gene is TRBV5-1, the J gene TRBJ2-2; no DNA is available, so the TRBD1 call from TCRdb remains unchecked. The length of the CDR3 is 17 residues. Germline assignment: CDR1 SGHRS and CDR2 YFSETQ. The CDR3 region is CASTKSAPRASTGELFF. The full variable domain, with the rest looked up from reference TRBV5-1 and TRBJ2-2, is KAGVTQTPRYLIKTRGQQVTLSCSPISGHRSVSWYQQTPGQGLQFLFEYFSETQRNKGNFPGRFSGRQFSNSRSEMNVSTLELGDSALYLCASTKSAPRASTGELFFGEGSRLTVL.

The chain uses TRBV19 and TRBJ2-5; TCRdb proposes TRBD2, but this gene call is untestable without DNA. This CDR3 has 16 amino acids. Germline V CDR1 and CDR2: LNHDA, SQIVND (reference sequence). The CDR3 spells CASSNRPGLAGETQYF.

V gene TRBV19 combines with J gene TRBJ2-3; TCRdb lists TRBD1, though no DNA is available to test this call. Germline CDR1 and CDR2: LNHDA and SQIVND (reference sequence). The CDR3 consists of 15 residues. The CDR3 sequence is CASAGRGAETDTQYF.

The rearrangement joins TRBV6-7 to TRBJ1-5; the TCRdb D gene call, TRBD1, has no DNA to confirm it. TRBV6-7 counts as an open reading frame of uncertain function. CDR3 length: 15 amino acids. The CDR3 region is CASGSGPGCSQPQHF.

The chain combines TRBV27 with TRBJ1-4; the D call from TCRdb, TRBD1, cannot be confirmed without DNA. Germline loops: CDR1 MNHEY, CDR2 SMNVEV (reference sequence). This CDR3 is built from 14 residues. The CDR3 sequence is CASSLLGGNEKLFF.

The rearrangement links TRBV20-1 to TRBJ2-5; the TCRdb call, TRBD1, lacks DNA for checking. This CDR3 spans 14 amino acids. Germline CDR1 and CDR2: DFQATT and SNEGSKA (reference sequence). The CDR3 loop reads CSARPGQAQETQYF.